These 26 T cell receptor beta chains share one sample of origin, sequenced in a study of beta chain features in type 1 diabetes listed by TCRdb under 2018. The protocol used for the library was the immunoSEQ multiplex PCR assay. The entire amount of isolated RNA was reverse transcribed using the High Capacity cDNA Reverse Transcription Kit, so the sequenced TCRB transcripts were expressed ones. Here the immuneACCESS table is served through TCRdb, limited to in-frame sequences with V and J called. Missing clones are a known gap in these copies; in checked studies unresolved V genes cover under half, and the rest lacks a known reason. The sample includes 140,000 or so clones, with around 8.7% observed a single time. The ten largest clones add up to 0.6% to 0.85% of the sample. What was sequenced was central memory CD4+ T cells from blood. Receptor source: a man between 18 and 29 years old in good health.

This clone was picked up a small number of times. This chain joins TRBV11-2 and TRBJ1-6; 7 bases map to TRBD1. From germline, CDR1 is SGHAT and CDR2 FQNNGV. This CDR3 has 15 amino acids. After removal of 4 bases from V and 9 bases from J, the junction contained 9 bases not matched to a gene. The CDR3 DNA sequence: TGTGCCAGCAGCTCTTCAGGGGGTCTTGGTTCACCCCTCCACTTT. Encoded protein: CASSSSGGLGSPLHF.

This clone has just a few counts. This chain connects TRBV6-6 to TRBJ1-1, with D hard to call. From germline, CDR1 is MNHNY and CDR2 SVGAGI (reference sequence). This CDR3 comprises 15 residues. With 6 bases removed from V and 0 bases from J, the gap between germline ends came to 14 bases. The CDR3, as DNA: TGTGCCAGCAGCCGTAACCGGGAGTTGAACACTGAAGCTTTCTTT. Amino acid sequence: CASSRNRELNTEAFF.

Comment on this clone: Different DNA sequences within this sample yield the same CDR3. This chain uses TRBV5-4 with TRBJ2-3, with D possibly TRBD2 on 6 matching bases. The V gene lost 2 bases and the J gene lost 3 bases, with 7 bases spanning the gap. CDR1 is SGHNT, CDR2 YYREEE, per germline (reference sequence). CDR3 length: 13 amino acids. CDR3 residues: CASSFRGTDTQYF. Here the CDR3 DNA reads TGTGCCAGCAGCTTCCGGGGGACAGATACGCAGTATTTT.

This clone was picked up a small number of times. The chain is built from TRBV7-2 and TRBJ2-2; D is uncertain. The V end lost 8 bases, the J end lost 1 base, and 14 bases lay between the germline ends. CDR1 and CDR2 from the germline V gene are SGHTA and FQGNSA. The CDR3 loop spans 15 amino acids. As DNA, the CDR3 is TGTGCCAGCGAGCTTGGGCTAATGAACACCGGGGAGCTGTTTTTT. Residues: CASELGLMNTGELFF.

This chain uses TRBV27 with TRBJ2-1; 8 nucleotides agree with TRBD1. Trimming at V came to 0 bases and at J to 7 bases, leaving 5 bases not matched to a gene. This CDR3 region has 15 residues. Germline CDR1 is MNHEY and CDR2 is SMNVEV (reference sequence). CDR3 region: CASSLSPNRGNEQFF. In DNA, the CDR3 is TGTGCCAGCAGTTTATCCCCTAACAGGGGGAATGAGCAGTTCTTC.

This clone was detected a few times. The gene calls are TRBV7-2 and TRBJ2-1, with D possibly being TRBD1 (6 bases). CDR1 is SGHTA, CDR2 FQGNSA, per germline. Trimming removed 1 base from V and 8 bases from J, with 15 bases in between. CDR3 length: 15 residues. This CDR3 reads CASSLDSGGWDEQFF. The CDR3 DNA is TGTGCCAGCAGCTTAGATAGTGGGGGCTGGGATGAGCAGTTCTTC.

This clone was seen more than once but under ten times. This rearrangement joins TRBV7-2 to TRBJ2-7; 7 positions match TRBD1. This CDR3 is 13 amino acids long. Trimming cost V 3 bases and J 5 bases; bases outside gene matches: 4. Germline V gene data show CDR1 as SGHTA and CDR2 as FQGNSA. CDR3 nucleotides: TGTGCCAGCAGCTTCAGGGGGACCGACGAGCAGTACTTC. Protein sequence: CASSFRGTDEQYF. The whole variable domain, filled in from reference TRBV7-2 and TRBJ2-7, reads GAGVSQSPSNKVTEKGKDVELRCDPISGHTALYWYRQSLGQGLEFLIYFQGNSAPDKSGLPSDRFSAERTGGSVSTLTIQRTQQEDSAVYLCASSFRGTDEQYFGPGTRLTVT.

The rearrangement joins TRBV7-2 to TRBJ2-7; D ambiguous. V dropped 5 bases and J dropped 2 bases, with 7 bases sitting between them. CDR1 and CDR2 (germline): SGHTA, FQGNSA. This CDR3 comprises 12 residues. CDR3 sequence reads: CASSPSTYEQYF. CDR3 coding DNA: TGTGCCAGCAGCCCAAGCACCTACGAGCAGTACTTC.

This clone was counted between two and nine times. The chain joins TRBV2 to TRBJ2-1, with a weak D call TRBD1 (5 bases). Germline values: CDR1 SNHLY, CDR2 FYNNEI. The V gene lost 6 bases and the J gene lost 5 bases, with 11 bases spanning the gap. This CDR3 contains 13 residues. This chain's CDR3 is CASRQQDNNEQFF. As DNA, the CDR3 is TGTGCCAGCAGGCAACAGGACAACAATGAGCAGTTCTTC.

The gene calls are TRBV6-6 and TRBJ2-1; 9 positions agree with TRBD2. V lost 9 bases to trimming and J lost 0 bases; unmatched junction nucleotides: 3. Per germline, CDR1 MNHNY and CDR2 SVGAGI (reference sequence). This CDR3 has 14 amino acids. As DNA, the CDR3 is TGTGCCAGTCAGCGGGGGGACTCCTACAATGAGCAGTTCTTC. It is translated as CASQRGDSYNEQFF.

The V gene is TRBV5-1, the J gene TRBJ2-5; TRBD1 matches at 8 bases. The CDR3 runs to 14 residues. The V segment lost 4 bases and the J segment 3 bases; nucleotides outside the gene matches: 5. Germline loops: CDR1 SGHRS, CDR2 YFSETQ. The CDR3 DNA reads as TGCGCCAGCAGCCCACCGACAGGGGAAGAGACCCAGTACTTC. Its protein product is CASSPPTGEETQYF.

This clone has just a few counts. This specimen includes other DNA sequences encoding the same CDR3. The V and J genes are TRBV7-2 and TRBJ1-2; no reliable D call. Trimming took off 1 base at V and 5 bases at J, with 5 bases between the two ends. Germline CDR1 SGHTA, CDR2 FQGNSA. The CDR3 runs 12 residues. The CDR3 is CASSLGGYGYTF. Written as DNA, the CDR3 is TGTGCCAGCAGCTTAGGAGGGTATGGCTACACCTTC.

The chain carries TRBV20-1 and TRBJ2-7; 7 nucleotides line up with TRBD1. The V gene end was trimmed by 8 bases and the J gene end by 5 bases; junction bases not matched to a gene: 6. Per the germline V gene, CDR1 is DFQATT and CDR2 is SNEGSKA (reference sequence). The CDR3 contains 11 residues. CDR3 residues: CSYDRENEQYF. In nucleotides, the CDR3 is TGCAGTTACGACAGGGAGAACGAGCAGTACTTC.

This CDR3 is CASSYPGGEKLFF. The CDR3 DNA reads as TGTGCCAGCAGCTACCCAGGAGGGGAAAAACTGTTTTTT. This sequence joins TRBV11-1 and TRBJ1-4; D is unclear. The germline V and J ends were trimmed by 4 bases and 8 bases, with 11 bases remaining between them. Germline V gives CDR1 SGHAT, CDR2 FQDESV (reference sequence). CDR3 length equals 13 residues.

This clone turned up a few times. The gene calls are TRBV30 and TRBJ1-1; D possibly corresponds to TRBD1 (6 bases). Germline V gives CDR1 GTSNPN, CDR2 SVGIG (reference sequence). The CDR3 consists of 13 residues. The V gene lost 8 bases and the J gene lost 2 bases, with 15 bases spanning the gap. CDR3 residues: CAGKNRANTEAFF. DNA for the CDR3: TGTGCCGGGAAAAACAGGGCCAACACTGAAGCTTTCTTT.

This clone was counted many times. The CDR3 DNA reads TGTGCCAGCTCCTCTCCGCCCAGGGATGAGCAGTTCTTC. Translating it yields CASSSPPRDEQFF. The J gene is TRBJ2-1, the V gene TRBV27, with a tentative D call TRBD1 (5 bases). Deletions cut 8 bases from V and 8 bases from J, with 16 bases between. CDR3 length: 13 residues. Germline values: CDR1 MNHEY, CDR2 SMNVEV (reference sequence).

Only a few counts were recorded for this clone. The CDR3 region is CASSDQLAGGRDTQYF. CDR3 DNA sequence: TGTGCCAGCAGTGATCAGCTAGCGGGGGGGCGGGATACGCAGTATTTT. The chain has TRBV2 and TRBJ2-3; 12 bases match TRBD2. Germline lookup yields CDR1 SNHLY and CDR2 FYNNEI. V was pared by 3 bases and J by 6 bases, with 7 bases of the junction left unmatched. CDR3 size: 16 residues.

This clone was observed a few times. The rearrangement uses TRBV7-3 and TRBJ2-1; 7 bases line up with TRBD2. The CDR3 extends over 13 amino acids. V trimming: 1 base; J trimming: 7 bases; junction bases outside the gene matches: 1. Germline values: CDR1 SGHTA, CDR2 FQGTGA. This CDR3 is CASSLIGGNEQFF. DNA of the CDR3: TGTGCCAGCAGCTTAATCGGGGGGAATGAGCAGTTCTTC.

This clone was seen more than once but under ten times. The V gene is TRBV5-1, the J gene TRBJ2-5; TRBD2 matches at 7 bases. The CDR3 has 15 amino acids. J gave up 4 bases and V 0 bases, and 6 bases lay outside the gene matches. Germline V gene data show CDR1 as SGHRS and CDR2 as YFSETQ. The CDR3 spells CASSLGVREGETQYF. The CDR3 nucleotides read TGCGCCAGCAGCTTGGGTGTCAGGGAGGGAGAGACCCAGTACTTC.

This clone was seen a handful of times. The chain links TRBV18 to TRBJ1-3; no clear D. The CDR3 runs 15 residues. V dropped 1 base and J dropped 6 bases, with 13 bases sitting between them. CDR1 is KGHSH and CDR2 is LQKENI in the germline V gene. The CDR3 spells CASSPLGIEENTIYF. For the CDR3, the DNA is TGTGCCAGCTCACCACTCGGTATTGAGGAAAACACCATATATTTT.

This clone was seen only a few times. This chain links TRBV19 with TRBJ2-2; perhaps TRBD1 as D (5 bases). CDR1 is LNHDA, CDR2 SQIVND, per germline (reference sequence). The CDR3 has 14 amino acids. With 1 base removed from V and 5 bases from J, the gap between germline ends came to 8 bases. CDR3 sequence: CASSIGRATGELFF. CDR3 DNA: TGTGCCAGTAGTATAGGCAGGGCTACCGGGGAGCTGTTTTTT.

This clone was seen only a few times. This chain joins TRBV4-3 and TRBJ1-6; D uncertain. The CDR3 runs 13 residues. V dropped 0 bases and J dropped 8 bases, with 5 bases sitting between them. The germline CDR1 and CDR2 sequences are LGHNA and YSLEER. The CDR3 DNA is TGCGCCAGCAGCCAAGATGCGGATTCACCCCTCCACTTT. Protein product: CASSQDADSPLHF.

The chain uses TRBV9 and TRBJ1-1; TRBD1 aligns across 7 bases. V lost 3 bases and J lost 4; bases outside the gene matches: 9. CDR3 size: 15 residues. Germline-derived CDR1 and CDR2 are SGDLS and YYNGEE. CDR3 sequence reads: CASSAQTGPGTEAFF. As DNA, the CDR3 is TGTGCCAGCAGCGCCCAGACAGGGCCGGGCACTGAAGCTTTCTTT. Drawing the rest from reference TRBV9 and TRBJ1-1, the complete variable domain is DSGVTQTPKHLITATGQRVTLRCSPRSGDLSVYWYQQSLDQGLQFLIQYYNGEERAKGNILERFSAQQFPDLHSELNLSSLELGDSALYFCASSAQTGPGTEAFFGQGTRLTVV.

This chain joins TRBV30 and TRBJ2-1; TRBD2 agrees at 12 bases. Trimming removed 3 bases from V and 6 bases from J; junction bases left unmatched: 0. The CDR3 runs to 13 residues. Germline CDR1 reads GTSNPN; CDR2 reads SVGIG (reference sequence). The CDR3 spells CAWRLAGGNEQFF. DNA for the CDR3: TGTGCCTGGAGACTAGCGGGGGGCAATGAGCAGTTCTTC.

This clone was found a few times. This rearrangement joins TRBV5-5 to TRBJ2-1, with TRBD1 identical over 7 bases. CDR1 is SGHKS, CDR2 YYEKEE, per germline (reference sequence). The CDR3 sequence is 15 residues long. V shed 5 bases and J 3 bases; nucleotides not matched to a gene: 8. CDR3 sequence: CASRRGPGGYNEQFF. DNA for the CDR3: TGTGCCAGCAGGAGGGGCCCAGGGGGCTACAATGAGCAGTTCTTC.

This clone was counted only a few times. The V and J genes are TRBV18 and TRBJ2-7, with D uncertain. Germline values: CDR1 KGHSH, CDR2 LQKENI. The CDR3 runs 14 residues. Trimming took off 3 bases at V and 1 base at J, with 10 bases between the two ends. CDR3 region: CASSPPEESYEQYF. DNA for the CDR3: TGTGCCAGCTCACCCCCCGAGGAATCCTACGAGCAGTACTTC.